This T cell receptor (beta chain) was documented in a study of beta chain features in type 1 diabetes. The whole isolated RNA underwent reverse transcription, so sequencing captured expressed TCRB transcripts. Sequenced by immunoSEQ multiplex PCR; TCRdb stores in-frame clones only, minus some. The data hold 300,000 to 400,000 clones, with less than 10% observed a single time. Germline loops: CDR1 MGHRA, CDR2 YSYEKL. The germline V and J ends were trimmed by 4 bases and 5 bases, with 20 bases remaining between them. The CDR3 is 16 residues long. The receptor comes from a young woman in good health. The chain links TRBV4-1 to TRBJ2-5; D is perhaps TRBD1 (6 bases). The source material was central memory CD4+ T cells from blood. Here the CDR3 DNA reads TGCGCCAGCAGCCCCGAGACCCACAGGGTTTCTGAGACCCAGTACTTC. Residues: CASSPETHRVSETQYF.